The 7 T cell receptor beta chains in this list originate from one sample, sequenced in a study of blood T cell repertoires in COVID-19. Sequencing used immunoSEQ multiplex PCR; TCRdb keeps in-frame clones, though not all of them. This sample has roughly 120,000 clones; around 90% occur once, and the top ten carry 4% to 5%. Sequencing was done on a sample of peripheral blood. These receptors all stem from a man between 60 and 70 years old with COVID-19, enrolled during active disease.

This clone was seen only once. The chain uses TRBV30 and TRBJ2-2, with 11 bases lining up with TRBD2. This CDR3 has 14 amino acids. The ends lost 4 bases at V and 3 bases at J; junction bases unmatched: 1. Germline values: CDR1 GTSNPN, CDR2 SVGIG (reference sequence). The CDR3 here is CAWKTSGDTGELFF. The CDR3 bases are TGTGCCTGGAAGACTAGCGGGGACACCGGGGAGCTGTTTTTT.

This chain links TRBV4-1 with TRBJ2-1; 9 bases agree with TRBD2. This CDR3 is built from 17 residues. The V gene's germline CDR1 is MGHRA and CDR2 YSYEKL. After removal of 3 bases from V and 5 bases from J, the junction contained 11 bases not matched to a gene. In nucleotides, the CDR3 is TGCGCCAGCAGCCAGGGGCGGCTAGCGGGAATCGACAATGAGCAGTTCTTC. Its protein is CASSQGRLAGIDNEQFF.

The rearrangement joins TRBV11-2 to TRBJ2-3; 9 nucleotides align to TRBD2. This CDR3 region has 16 residues. The V gene's germline CDR1 is SGHAT and CDR2 FQNNGV. Losses at the gene ends were 3 bases for V and 3 bases for J; bases not matched to a gene: 7. The DNA for the CDR3 is TGTGCCAGCAGCTTCTTAGCGGGAGTCGGGACAGATACGCAGTATTTT. Amino acid sequence: CASSFLAGVGTDTQYF.

The chain is built from TRBV5-4 and TRBJ2-6, with 7 bases identical to TRBD2. J gave up 3 bases and V 3 bases, and 6 bases lay outside the gene matches. Per the germline V gene, CDR1 is SGHNT and CDR2 is YYREEE (reference sequence). The CDR3 spans 16 residues. For the CDR3, the DNA is TGTGCCAGCAGCTGGGGGGGTCCTTATGGGGCCAACGTCCTGACTTTC. Translating it yields CASSWGGPYGANVLTF.

This chain uses TRBV5-1 with TRBJ1-4, with 8 bases fitting TRBD1. This CDR3 has 15 amino acids. Germline V gene data show CDR1 as SGHRS and CDR2 as YFSETQ. The junction had 10 bases not matched to a gene; V was cut back by 4 bases and J by 8 bases. In nucleotides, the CDR3 is TGCGCCAGCAGCGGGACACCGGGACAGGAGGAAAAACTGTTTTTT. This gives the protein CASSGTPGQEEKLFF.

The chain recombines TRBV4-2 with TRBJ2-1; D gene ambiguous. Trimming left V 2 bases short and J 6 bases short, with 11 bases between. The germline V gene has CDR1 LGHNA and CDR2 YNFKEQ. The CDR3 is 14 amino acids. The CDR3 DNA follows: TGTGCCAGCAGCCAACTCCGTTCCCCCAATGAGCAGTTCTTC. Its protein is CASSQLRSPNEQFF.

The chain joins TRBV7-9 to TRBJ2-1; D is possibly TRBD2 (6 bases). Germline V gives CDR1 SEHNR, CDR2 FQNEAQ (reference sequence). The V end lost 0 bases, the J end lost 12 bases, and 15 bases lay between the germline ends. The CDR3 runs to 14 residues. CDR3 sequence: CASSLASQAGGQFF. The CDR3 DNA follows: TGTGCCAGCAGCTTAGCTAGCCAGGCCGGGGGGCAGTTCTTC.